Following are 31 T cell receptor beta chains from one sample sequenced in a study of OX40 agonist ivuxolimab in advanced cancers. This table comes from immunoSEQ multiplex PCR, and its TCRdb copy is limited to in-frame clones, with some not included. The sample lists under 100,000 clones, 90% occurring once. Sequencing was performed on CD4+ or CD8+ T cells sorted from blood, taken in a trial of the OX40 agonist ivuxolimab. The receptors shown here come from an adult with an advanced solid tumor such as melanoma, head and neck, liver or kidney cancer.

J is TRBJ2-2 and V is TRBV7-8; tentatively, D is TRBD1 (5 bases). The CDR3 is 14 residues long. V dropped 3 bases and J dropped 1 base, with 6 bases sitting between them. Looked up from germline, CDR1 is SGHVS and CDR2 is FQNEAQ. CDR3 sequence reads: CASSLQGNTGELFF. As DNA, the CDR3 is TGTGCCAGCAGCTTGCAGGGGAACACCGGGGAGCTGTTTTTT. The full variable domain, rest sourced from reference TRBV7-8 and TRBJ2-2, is GAGVSQSPRYKVAKRGQDVALRCDPISGHVSLFWYQQALGQGPEFLTYFQNEAQLDKSGLPSDRFFAERPEGSVSTLKIQRTQQEDSAVYLCASSLQGNTGELFFGEGSRLTVL.

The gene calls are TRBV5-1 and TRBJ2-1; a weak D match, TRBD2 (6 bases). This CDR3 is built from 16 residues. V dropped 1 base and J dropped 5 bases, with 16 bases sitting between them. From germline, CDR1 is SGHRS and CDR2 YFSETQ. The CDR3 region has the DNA TGCGCCAGCAGCTTGTCGTCGGTAGCGGCAAACAATGAGCAGTTCTTC. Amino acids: CASSLSSVAANNEQFF.

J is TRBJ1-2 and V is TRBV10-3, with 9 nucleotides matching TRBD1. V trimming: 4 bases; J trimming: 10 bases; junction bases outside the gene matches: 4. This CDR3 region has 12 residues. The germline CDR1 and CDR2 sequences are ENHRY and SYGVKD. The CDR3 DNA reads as TGTGCCATCAGTGTGGGGACAGGGTACTACACCTTC. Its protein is CAISVGTGYYTF.

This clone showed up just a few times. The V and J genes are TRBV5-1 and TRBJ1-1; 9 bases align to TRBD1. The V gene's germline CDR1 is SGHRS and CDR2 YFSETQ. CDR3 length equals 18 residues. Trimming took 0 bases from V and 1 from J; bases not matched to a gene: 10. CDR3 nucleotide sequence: TGCGCCAGCAGCTTGGGACCGGGACAGGGATTTGGGAACACTGAAGCTTTCTTT. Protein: CASSLGPGQGFGNTEAFF. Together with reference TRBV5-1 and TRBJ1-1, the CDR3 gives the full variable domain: KAGVTQTPRYLIKTRGQQVTLSCSPISGHRSVSWYQQTPGQGLQFLFEYFSETQRNKGNFPGRFSGRQFSNSRSEMNVSTLELGDSALYLCASSLGPGQGFGNTEAFFGQGTRLTVV.

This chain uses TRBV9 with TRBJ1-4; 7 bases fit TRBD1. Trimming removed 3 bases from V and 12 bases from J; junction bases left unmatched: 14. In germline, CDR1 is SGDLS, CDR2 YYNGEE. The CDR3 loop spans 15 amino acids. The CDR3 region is CASSGTGLGLQELFF. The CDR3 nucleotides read TGTGCCAGCAGCGGGACAGGTCTTGGCCTGCAGGAACTGTTTTTT.

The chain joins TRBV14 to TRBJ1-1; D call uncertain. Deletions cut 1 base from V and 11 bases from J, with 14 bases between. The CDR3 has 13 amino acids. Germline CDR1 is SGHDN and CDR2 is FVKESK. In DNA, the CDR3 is TGTGCCAGCAGCCAAGGAGCACTCCGGTACGCTTTCTTT. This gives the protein CASSQGALRYAFF.

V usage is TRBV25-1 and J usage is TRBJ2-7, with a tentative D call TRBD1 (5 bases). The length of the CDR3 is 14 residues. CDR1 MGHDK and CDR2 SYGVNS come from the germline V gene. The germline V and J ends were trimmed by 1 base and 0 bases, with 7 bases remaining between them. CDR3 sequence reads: CASSEWGSSYEQYF. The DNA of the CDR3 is TGTGCCAGCAGTGAATGGGGCAGCTCCTACGAGCAGTACTTC.

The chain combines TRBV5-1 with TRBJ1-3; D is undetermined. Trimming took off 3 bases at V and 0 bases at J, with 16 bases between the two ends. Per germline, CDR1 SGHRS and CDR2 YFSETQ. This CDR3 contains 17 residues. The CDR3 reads CASSWRGDGDSGNTIYF. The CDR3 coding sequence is TGCGCCAGCAGCTGGAGAGGAGACGGGGACTCTGGAAACACCATATATTTT.

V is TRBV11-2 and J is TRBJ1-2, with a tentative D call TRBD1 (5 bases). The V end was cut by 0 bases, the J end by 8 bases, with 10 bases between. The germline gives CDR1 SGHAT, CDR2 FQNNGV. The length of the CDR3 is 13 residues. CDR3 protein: CASSLETGGGYTF. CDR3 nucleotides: TGTGCCAGCAGCTTAGAGACGGGGGGAGGCTACACCTTC.

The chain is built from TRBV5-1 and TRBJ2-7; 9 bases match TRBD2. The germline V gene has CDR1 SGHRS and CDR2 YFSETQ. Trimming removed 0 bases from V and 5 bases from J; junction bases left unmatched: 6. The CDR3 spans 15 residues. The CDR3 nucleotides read TGCGCCAGCAGCTTGGGAGTAGCGGGGGTCCACGAGCAGTACTTC. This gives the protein CASSLGVAGVHEQYF.

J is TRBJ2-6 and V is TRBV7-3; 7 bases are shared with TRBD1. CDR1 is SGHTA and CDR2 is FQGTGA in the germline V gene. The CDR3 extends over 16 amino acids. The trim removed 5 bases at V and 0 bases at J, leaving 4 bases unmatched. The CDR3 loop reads CASSAGTASGANVLTF. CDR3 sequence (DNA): TGTGCCAGCAGCGCCGGGACAGCCTCTGGGGCCAACGTCCTGACTTTC.

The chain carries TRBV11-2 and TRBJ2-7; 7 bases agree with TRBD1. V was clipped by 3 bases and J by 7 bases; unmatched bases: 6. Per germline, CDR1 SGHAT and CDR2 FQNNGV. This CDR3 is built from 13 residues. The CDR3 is CASSFDSRGEQYF. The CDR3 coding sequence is TGTGCCAGCAGCTTCGACTCCAGGGGGGAGCAGTACTTC.

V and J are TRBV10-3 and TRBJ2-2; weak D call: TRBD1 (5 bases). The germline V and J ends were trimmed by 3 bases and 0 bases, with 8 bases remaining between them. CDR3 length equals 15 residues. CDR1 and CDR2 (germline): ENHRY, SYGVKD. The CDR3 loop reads CAISDRATNTGELFF. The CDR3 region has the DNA TGTGCCATCAGTGACAGGGCGACGAACACCGGGGAGCTGTTTTTT.

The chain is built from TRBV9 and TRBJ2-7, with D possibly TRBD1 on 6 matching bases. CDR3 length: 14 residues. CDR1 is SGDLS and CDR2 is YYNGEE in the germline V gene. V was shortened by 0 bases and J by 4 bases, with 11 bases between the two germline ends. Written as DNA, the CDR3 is TGTGCCAGCAGCGTAGCTGGTCAGGGGTACGAGCAGTACTTC. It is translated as CASSVAGQGYEQYF.

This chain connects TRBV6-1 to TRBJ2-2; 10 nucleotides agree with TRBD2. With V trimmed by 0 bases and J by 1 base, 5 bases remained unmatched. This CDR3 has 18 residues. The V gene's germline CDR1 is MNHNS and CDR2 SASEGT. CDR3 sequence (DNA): TGTGCCAGCAGTGAAGCAACCGGGACTAGCGTGAACACCGGGGAGCTGTTTTTT. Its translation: CASSEATGTSVNTGELFF.

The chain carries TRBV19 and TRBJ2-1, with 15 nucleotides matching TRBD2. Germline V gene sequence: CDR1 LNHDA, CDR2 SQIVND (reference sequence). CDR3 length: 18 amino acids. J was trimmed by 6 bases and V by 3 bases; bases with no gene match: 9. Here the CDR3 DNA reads TGTGCCAGTAGTATTGCCTGGACTAGCGGGAGGGCTGGCAATGAGCAGTTCTTC. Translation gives CASSIAWTSGRAGNEQFF. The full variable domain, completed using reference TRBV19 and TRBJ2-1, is DGGITQSPKYLFRKEGQNVTLSCEQNLNHDAMYWYRQDPGQGLRLIYYSQIVNDFQKGDIAEGYSVSREKKESFPLTVTSAQKNPTAFYLCASSIAWTSGRAGNEQFFGPGTRLTVL.

The chain's CDR3 is CASTGLAGGQETQYF. The CDR3 DNA sequence: TGTGCCAGCACCGGACTAGCGGGGGGGCAGGAGACCCAGTACTTC. The gene calls are TRBV2 and TRBJ2-5; 15 nucleotides agree with TRBD2. The trim removed 7 bases at V and 5 bases at J, leaving 5 bases unmatched. This CDR3 is 15 amino acids long. Germline V CDR1 and CDR2: SNHLY, FYNNEI.

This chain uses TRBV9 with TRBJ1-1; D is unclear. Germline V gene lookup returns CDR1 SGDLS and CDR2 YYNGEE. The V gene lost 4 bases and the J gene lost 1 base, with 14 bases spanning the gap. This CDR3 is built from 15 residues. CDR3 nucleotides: TGTGCCAGCAGCCCCCGTGGCTCCGCGAACACTGAAGCTTTCTTT. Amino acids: CASSPRGSANTEAFF.

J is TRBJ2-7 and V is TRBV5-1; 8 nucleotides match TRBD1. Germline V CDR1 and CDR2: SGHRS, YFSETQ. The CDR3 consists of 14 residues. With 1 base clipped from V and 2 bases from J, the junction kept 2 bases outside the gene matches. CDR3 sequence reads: CASSLPTGAYEQYF. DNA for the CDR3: TGCGCCAGCAGCTTGCCGACAGGGGCCTACGAGCAGTACTTC.

The CDR3 protein is CASKQGGVTDTQYF. CDR3 in DNA: TGTGCCAGCAAACAAGGGGGTGTGACAGATACGCAGTATTTT. The rearrangement links TRBV6-1 to TRBJ2-3; possible D gene TRBD1, 6 bases. V lost 7 bases and J 3 bases, leaving 14 bases between the germline ends. Germline CDR1 is MNHNS and CDR2 is SASEGT. The CDR3 spans 14 residues.

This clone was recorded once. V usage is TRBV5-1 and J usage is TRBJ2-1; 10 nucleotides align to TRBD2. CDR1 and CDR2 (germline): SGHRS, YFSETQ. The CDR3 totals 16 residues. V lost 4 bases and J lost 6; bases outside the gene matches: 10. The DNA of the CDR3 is TGCGCCAGCAGCGTAACGGGACTAGCGAGGACCAATGAGCAGTTCTTC. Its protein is CASSVTGLARTNEQFF.

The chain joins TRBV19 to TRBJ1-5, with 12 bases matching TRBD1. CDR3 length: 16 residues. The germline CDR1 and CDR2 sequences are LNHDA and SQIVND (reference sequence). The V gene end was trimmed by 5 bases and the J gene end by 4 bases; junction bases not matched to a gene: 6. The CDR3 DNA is TGTGCCAGTAGTGGGGGACAGGGGGCGCGTAATCAGCCCCAGCATTTT. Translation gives CASSGGQGARNQPQHF.

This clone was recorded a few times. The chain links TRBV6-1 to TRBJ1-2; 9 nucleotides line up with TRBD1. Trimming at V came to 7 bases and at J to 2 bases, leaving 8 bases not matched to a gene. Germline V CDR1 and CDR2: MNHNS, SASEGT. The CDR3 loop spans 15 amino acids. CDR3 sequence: CASKGQGSGNYGYTF. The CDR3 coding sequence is TGTGCCAGCAAGGGACAGGGATCGGGGAACTATGGCTACACCTTC.

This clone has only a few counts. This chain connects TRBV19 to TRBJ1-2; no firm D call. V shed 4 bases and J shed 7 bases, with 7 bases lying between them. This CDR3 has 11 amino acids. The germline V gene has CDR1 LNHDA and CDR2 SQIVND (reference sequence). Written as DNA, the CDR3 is TGTGCCAGTAGTACCGGGTTTGGCTACACCTTC. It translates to CASSTGFGYTF. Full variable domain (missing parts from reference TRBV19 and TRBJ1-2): DGGITQSPKYLFRKEGQNVTLSCEQNLNHDAMYWYRQDPGQGLRLIYYSQIVNDFQKGDIAEGYSVSREKKESFPLTVTSAQKNPTAFYLCASSTGFGYTFGSGTRLTVV.

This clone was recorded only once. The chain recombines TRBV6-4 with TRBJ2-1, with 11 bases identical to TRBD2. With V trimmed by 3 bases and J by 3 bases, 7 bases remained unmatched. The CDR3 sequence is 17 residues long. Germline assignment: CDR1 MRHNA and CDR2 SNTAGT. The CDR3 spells CASSELAGVPGYNEQFF. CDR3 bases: TGTGCCAGCAGTGAACTAGCGGGAGTTCCTGGCTACAATGAGCAGTTCTTC.

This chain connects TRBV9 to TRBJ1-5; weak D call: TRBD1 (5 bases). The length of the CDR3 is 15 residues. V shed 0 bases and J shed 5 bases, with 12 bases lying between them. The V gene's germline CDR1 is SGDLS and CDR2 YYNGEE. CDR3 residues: CASSVGLGGDQPQHF. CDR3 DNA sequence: TGTGCCAGCAGCGTAGGTCTTGGGGGGGATCAGCCCCAGCATTTT.

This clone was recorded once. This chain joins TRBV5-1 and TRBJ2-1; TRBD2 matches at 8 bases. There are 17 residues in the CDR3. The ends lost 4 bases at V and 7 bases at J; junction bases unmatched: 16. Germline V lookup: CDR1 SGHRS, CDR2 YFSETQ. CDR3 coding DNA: TGCGCCAGCAGCCAGCTACGGGGGGGGCAAGCCCTTAATGAGCAGTTCTTC. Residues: CASSQLRGGQALNEQFF.

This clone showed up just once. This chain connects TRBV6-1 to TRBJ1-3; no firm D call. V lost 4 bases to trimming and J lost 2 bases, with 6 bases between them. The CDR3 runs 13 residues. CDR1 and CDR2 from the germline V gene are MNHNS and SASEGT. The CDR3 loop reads CASSVMPGNTIYF. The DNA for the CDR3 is TGTGCCAGCAGTGTCATGCCTGGAAACACCATATATTTT.

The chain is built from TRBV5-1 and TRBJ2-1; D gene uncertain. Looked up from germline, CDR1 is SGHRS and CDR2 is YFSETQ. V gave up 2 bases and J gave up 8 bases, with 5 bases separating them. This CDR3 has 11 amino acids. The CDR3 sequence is CASSFHDEQFF. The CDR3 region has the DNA TGCGCCAGCAGCTTCCATGATGAGCAGTTCTTC.

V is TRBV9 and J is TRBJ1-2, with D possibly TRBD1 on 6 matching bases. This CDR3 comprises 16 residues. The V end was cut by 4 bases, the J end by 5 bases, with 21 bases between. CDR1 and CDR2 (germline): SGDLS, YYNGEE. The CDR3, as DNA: TGTGCCAGCAGCCGATTTCGGACAGAAGACTTTTATGGCTACACCTTC. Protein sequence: CASSRFRTEDFYGYTF.

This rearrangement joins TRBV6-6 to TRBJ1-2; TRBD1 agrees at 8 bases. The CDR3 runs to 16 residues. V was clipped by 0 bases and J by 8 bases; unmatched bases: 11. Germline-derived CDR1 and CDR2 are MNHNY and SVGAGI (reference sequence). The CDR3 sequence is CASSYSDRGTPYGYTF. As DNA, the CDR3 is TGTGCCAGCAGTTACTCCGACAGGGGAACCCCTTACGGCTACACCTTC.